The 28 T cell receptor beta chains presented below share a single source sample, sequenced in a study of siplizumab effects on memory and regulatory T cells (dated by TCRdb to the late 2010s). Libraries were constructed by the immunoSEQ multiplex PCR assay. The table was pulled from immuneACCESS by TCRdb, which kept in-frame rearrangements only. Such tables lose some clones; where checked, under half of the loss comes from unresolved V genes, and the rest has no known cause. This sample holds roughly 97,000 clones; roughly 93% were observed only once. The top ten constitute approximately 0.67% of the sample. Source material: Tregs sorted from blood. The receptor set was obtained from a human donor in good health.

V usage is TRBV5-1 and J usage is TRBJ2-7; D gene ambiguous. The germline CDR1 and CDR2 sequences are SGHRS and YFSETQ. CDR3 length equals 12 residues. V gave up 7 bases and J gave up 2 bases, with 10 bases separating them. The CDR3 nucleotides read TGCGCCAGCTTCGAGACACCCTACGAGCAGTACTTC. Translated: CASFETPYEQYF.

J is TRBJ2-4 and V is TRBV25-1, with D uncertain. Looked up from germline, CDR1 is MGHDK and CDR2 is SYGVNS. Deletions cut 1 base from V and 2 bases from J, with 9 bases between. There are 15 residues in the CDR3. The CDR3 sequence is CASSELYNSKNIQYF. CDR3 DNA sequence: TGTGCCAGCAGTGAATTGTATAACTCCAAAAACATTCAGTACTTC.

This clone was counted only a few times. The chain combines TRBV30 with TRBJ1-2; TRBD1 matches at 7 bases. The CDR3 spans 12 residues. The V segment lost 0 bases and the J segment 7 bases; nucleotides outside the gene matches: 2. Germline V gene sequence: CDR1 GTSNPN, CDR2 SVGIG (reference sequence). The CDR3 is CAWSVNRGGYTF. The CDR3 DNA is TGTGCCTGGAGTGTTAACAGGGGTGGCTACACCTTC.

The chain employs TRBV2 and TRBJ1-1; D is undetermined. Per germline, CDR1 SNHLY and CDR2 FYNNEI. The CDR3 runs 14 residues. V lost 11 bases, J lost 2 bases, and 18 bases lay in between. CDR3 coding DNA: TGTGCCTCTACCTTATATACCGTTAACACTGAAGCTTTCTTT. Translating gives CASTLYTVNTEAFF.

The J gene is TRBJ1-4, the V gene TRBV5-1; D uncertain. Germline CDR1 and CDR2: SGHRS and YFSETQ. The CDR3 is 13 amino acids. Trimming removed 1 base from V and 8 bases from J, with 9 bases in between. CDR3 loop: CASSLRPFEKLFF. The CDR3 region has the DNA TGCGCCAGCAGCTTGCGACCGTTCGAAAAACTGTTTTTT.

This chain uses TRBV9 with TRBJ2-3; 13 bases agree with TRBD2. Trimming took 3 bases from V and 5 from J; bases not matched to a gene: 6. The CDR3 covers 16 residues. Germline lookup yields CDR1 SGDLS and CDR2 YYNGEE. The CDR3 region is CASSGPGLAGLDTQYF. In DNA form, the CDR3 reads TGTGCCAGCAGCGGGCCGGGACTAGCGGGATTAGATACGCAGTATTTT.

The CDR3 region has the DNA TGTGCCAGCAGAATAGGGACAAGTAACACTGAAGCTTTCTTT. Translated: CASRIGTSNTEAFF. The chain uses TRBV6-5 and TRBJ1-1, with a tentative D call TRBD1 (6 bases). Trimming left V 6 bases short and J 2 bases short, with 13 bases between. The CDR3 extends over 14 amino acids. Germline loops: CDR1 MNHEY, CDR2 SVGAGI.

The rearrangement links TRBV5-1 to TRBJ1-1; TRBD1 agrees at 7 bases. Trimming cost V 0 bases and J 2 bases; bases outside gene matches: 10. The CDR3 length is 17 residues. Germline assignment: CDR1 SGHRS and CDR2 YFSETQ. CDR3 residues: CASSLGTGDFGNTEAFF. The CDR3 nucleotides read TGCGCCAGCAGCTTGGGTACAGGGGATTTCGGAAACACTGAAGCTTTCTTT.

The V and J genes are TRBV6-1 and TRBJ1-2; unclear D gene. The CDR3 runs to 12 residues. The germline V and J ends were trimmed by 1 base and 2 bases, with 2 bases remaining between them. Germline V gene sequence: CDR1 MNHNS, CDR2 SASEGT. CDR3 nucleotides: TGTGCCAGCAGTGAAGTAAACTATGGCTACACCTTC. Translation: CASSEVNYGYTF.

The chain links TRBV10-3 to TRBJ2-7; D call uncertain. V lost 2 bases to trimming and J lost 6 bases, with 8 bases between them. The CDR3 runs to 12 residues. Germline CDR1 and CDR2: ENHRY and SYGVKD. As DNA, the CDR3 is TGTGCCATCAGTGAGATTGTTAGCGAGCAGTACTTC. Translating gives CAISEIVSEQYF.

V usage is TRBV30 and J usage is TRBJ2-7; TRBD1 aligns across 9 bases. In germline, CDR1 is GTSNPN, CDR2 SVGIG (reference sequence). The CDR3 contains 15 residues. V trimming: 4 bases; J trimming: 2 bases; junction bases outside the gene matches: 9. The CDR3 DNA reads as TGTGCCTGGACAAACCCCGGACAGGGGACCTACGAGCAGTACTTC. This translates into CAWTNPGQGTYEQYF.

The chain uses TRBV30 and TRBJ2-3; D not resolved. The CDR3 spans 11 residues. The germline V gene encodes CDR1 GTSNPN and CDR2 SVGIG (reference sequence). Trimming removed 2 bases at V and 3 bases at J, with 3 bases between. The CDR3 loop reads CAWSQTDTQYF. The CDR3 nucleotides read TGTGCCTGGAGTCAGACAGATACGCAGTATTTT. Full variable domain (outside the CDR3, taken from reference TRBV30 and TRBJ2-3): SQTIHQWPATLVQPVGSPLSLECTVEGTSNPNLYWYRQAAGRGLQLLFYSVGIGQISSEVPQNLSASRPQDRQFILSSKKLLLSDSGFYLCAWSQTDTQYFGPGTRLTVL.

The gene calls are TRBV28 and TRBJ2-6, with TRBD2 matching over 8 bases. V shed 4 bases and J 1 base; nucleotides not matched to a gene: 3. This CDR3 is 16 amino acids long. The V gene's germline CDR1 is MDHEN and CDR2 SYDVKM. The CDR3 coding sequence is TGTGCCAGCAGTTCGGGGGGGCCTTCTGGGGCCAACGTCCTGACTTTC. Encoded protein: CASSSGGPSGANVLTF.

The genes are TRBV6-1 and TRBJ2-7, with 9 positions matching TRBD1. Germline CDR1 and CDR2: MNHNS and SASEGT. V gave up 4 bases and J gave up 5 bases; unmatched junction bases: 6. This CDR3 region has 14 residues. The CDR3 loop reads CASSAGTGRNEQYF. CDR3 sequence (DNA): TGTGCCAGCAGTGCCGGGACAGGGCGAAACGAGCAGTACTTC.

This chain joins TRBV10-1 and TRBJ1-1, with D hard to call. V lost 3 bases to trimming and J lost 0 bases, with 8 bases between them. The CDR3 has 14 amino acids. Germline values: CDR1 WNHNN, CDR2 SYGVQD (reference sequence). CDR3 region: CASSDSLMNTEAFF. The CDR3 DNA reads TGCGCCAGCAGTGATTCACTTATGAACACTGAAGCTTTCTTT.

The chain links TRBV30 to TRBJ1-4, with D perhaps matching TRBD1 (5 bases). The CDR3 contains 14 residues. The V and J ends lost 4 bases and 8 bases respectively, with 17 bases between them. Per the germline V gene, CDR1 is GTSNPN and CDR2 is SVGIG (reference sequence). The CDR3 loop is CAWMGRLRSEKLFF. The CDR3 DNA follows: TGTGCCTGGATGGGACGTCTTCGCAGCGAAAAACTGTTTTTT.

V usage is TRBV27 and J usage is TRBJ1-1; TRBD1 matches 8 bases. Looked up from germline, CDR1 is MNHEY and CDR2 is SMNVEV (reference sequence). The J segment lost 1 base and the V segment lost 5 bases, leaving 6 bases of the junction unmatched. The CDR3 loop spans 15 amino acids. As DNA, the CDR3 is TGTGCCAGCAGTGTCAGGGGGCTGACGAACACTGAAGCTTTCTTT. It is translated as CASSVRGLTNTEAFF.

The V call is TRBV5-4, the J call TRBJ2-2; maybe TRBD1 (5 bases). The CDR3 consists of 13 residues. CDR1 and CDR2 (germline): SGHNT, YYREEE (reference sequence). The V end lost 7 bases, the J end lost 6 bases, and 13 bases lay between the germline ends. The DNA of the CDR3 is TGTGCCAGCCAGGGTTTCCGGTCCGGGGAGCTGTTTTTT. Translated: CASQGFRSGELFF.

This chain joins TRBV11-2 and TRBJ2-7; maybe TRBD1 (5 bases). V gave up 1 base and J gave up 5 bases, with 15 bases separating them. The CDR3 totals 15 residues. In germline, CDR1 is SGHAT, CDR2 FQNNGV. Written as DNA, the CDR3 is TGTGCCAGCAGCTTAGCCCCTAAAGCCAGGGACGAGCAGTACTTC. This encodes CASSLAPKARDEQYF. Looking up the rest from reference TRBV11-2 and TRBJ2-7 gives the full variable domain: EAGVAQSPRYKIIEKRQSVAFWCNPISGHATLYWYQQILGQGPKLLIQFQNNGVVDDSQLPKDRFSAERLKGVDSTLKIQPAKLEDSAVYLCASSLAPKARDEQYFGPGTRLTVT.

The chain employs TRBV5-6 and TRBJ2-3; D remains unclear. In germline, CDR1 is SGHDT, CDR2 YYEEEE. The CDR3 totals 13 residues. Deletions cut 3 bases from V and 1 base from J, with 6 bases between. The CDR3 loop is CASSSARTDTQYF. CDR3 nucleotide sequence: TGTGCCAGCAGCTCGGCGCGCACAGATACGCAGTATTTT.

As for this clone: A much more abundant neighbour one base away suggests this may be a read error. The chain is built from TRBV27 and TRBJ1-1; 7 bases map to TRBD1. Germline CDR1 reads MNHEY; CDR2 reads SMNVEV (reference sequence). The CDR3 has 16 residues. V shed 6 bases, J shed 1 base, and the junction held 11 bases outside the gene matches. The CDR3 sequence: CASSNTPGQSNTEAFF. In DNA form, the CDR3 reads TGTGCCAGCAGCAACACTCCGGGACAGTCGAACACTGAAGCTTTCTTT.

The chain is built from TRBV18 and TRBJ2-1; D gene ambiguous. From germline, CDR1 is KGHSH and CDR2 LQKENI. The CDR3 is 14 residues long. V was cut by 3 bases and J by 4 bases, with 10 bases left in between. Here the CDR3 reads CASSPPRQYNEQFF. In nucleotides, the CDR3 is TGTGCCAGCTCACCCCCCCGGCAGTACAATGAGCAGTTCTTC.

The chain recombines TRBV6-6 with TRBJ1-5; no reliable D call. Germline CDR1 MNHNY, CDR2 SVGAGI (reference sequence). V was pared by 6 bases and J by 1 base, with 10 bases between. The CDR3 extends over 14 amino acids. The CDR3 protein is CASSHRRSNQPQHF. DNA for the CDR3: TGTGCCAGCAGCCATCGGAGGAGCAATCAGCCCCAGCATTTT.

The chain links TRBV5-4 to TRBJ2-5; 7 positions match TRBD1. CDR3 size: 14 residues. The trim removed 3 bases at V and 4 bases at J, leaving 6 bases unmatched. Per the germline V gene, CDR1 is SGHNT and CDR2 is YYREEE (reference sequence). The chain's CDR3 is CASSSKTGIETQYF. The CDR3 region has the DNA TGTGCCAGCAGCTCAAAGACAGGGATAGAGACCCAGTACTTC.

CDR3 DNA sequence: TGTGCCAGCAGCCCCGGGGGGCAGGGGCAGTTTCAGCCCCAGCATTTT. It translates to CASSPGGQGQFQPQHF. The V and J genes are TRBV7-9 and TRBJ1-5; D perhaps matches TRBD1 (6 bases). Looked up from germline, CDR1 is SEHNR and CDR2 is FQNEAQ (reference sequence). Trimming cost V 5 bases and J 6 bases, with 20 bases left between them. This CDR3 is 16 amino acids long. Looking up the rest from reference TRBV7-9 and TRBJ1-5 gives the full variable domain: DTGVSQNPRHKITKRGQNVTFRCDPISEHNRLYWYRQTLGQGPEFLTYFQNEAQLEKSRLLSDRFSAERPKGSFSTLEIQRTEQGDSAMYLCASSPGGQGQFQPQHFGDGTRLSIL.

V gene TRBV27 combines with J gene TRBJ1-2; D is unclear. V lost 5 bases and J 0 bases, leaving 16 bases between the germline ends. Germline lookup yields CDR1 MNHEY and CDR2 SMNVEV (reference sequence). The CDR3 has 16 amino acids. CDR3: CASSPRSAAPNYGYTF. In DNA form, the CDR3 reads TGTGCCAGCAGTCCTAGATCGGCGGCACCTAACTATGGCTACACCTTC.

The V and J genes are TRBV7-6 and TRBJ1-3; D is ambiguous. V dropped 2 bases and J dropped 0 bases, with 2 bases sitting between them. The length of the CDR3 is 13 residues. CDR1 is SGHVS and CDR2 is FNYEAQ in the germline V gene. The CDR3 loop reads CASSLSSGNTIYF. CDR3 bases: TGTGCCAGCAGCTTAAGCTCTGGAAACACCATATATTTT.

The gene calls are TRBV5-1 and TRBJ1-1; 12 nucleotides align to TRBD1. The J segment lost 5 bases and the V segment lost 3 bases, leaving 5 bases of the junction unmatched. The CDR3 has 15 amino acids. Germline V gene data show CDR1 as SGHRS and CDR2 as YFSETQ. The CDR3 here is CASSWGQGARTEAFF. The CDR3 coding sequence is TGCGCCAGCAGCTGGGGACAGGGGGCGCGTACTGAAGCTTTCTTT.